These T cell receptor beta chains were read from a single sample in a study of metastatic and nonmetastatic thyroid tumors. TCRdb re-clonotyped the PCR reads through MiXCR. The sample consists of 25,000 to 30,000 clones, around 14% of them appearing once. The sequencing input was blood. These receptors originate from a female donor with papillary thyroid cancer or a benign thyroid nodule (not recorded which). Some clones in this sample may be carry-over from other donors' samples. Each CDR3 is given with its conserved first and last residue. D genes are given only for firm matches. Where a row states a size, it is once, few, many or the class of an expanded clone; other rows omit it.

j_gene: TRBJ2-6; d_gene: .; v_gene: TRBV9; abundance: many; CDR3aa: CASNSGAGANVLTF; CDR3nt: TGTGCCAGCAACTCCGGGGCTGGGGCCAACGTCCTGACTTTC
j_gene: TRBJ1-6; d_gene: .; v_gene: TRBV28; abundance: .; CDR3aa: CASSPIPSHGDDIGGSPLHF; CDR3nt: TGTGCCAGCAGTCCAATACCGAGCCATGGGGATGATATCGGGGGTTCACCCCTCCACTTT
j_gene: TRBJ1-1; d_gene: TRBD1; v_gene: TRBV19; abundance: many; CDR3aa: CASSRDRGTEAFF; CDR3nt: TGTGCCAGTAGTAGAGACAGGGGAACTGAAGCTTTCTTT
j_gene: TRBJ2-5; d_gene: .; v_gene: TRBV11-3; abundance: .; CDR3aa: CASSFAAAGPETQYF; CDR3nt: TGTGCCAGCAGCTTCGCAGCAGCTGGTCCGGAGACCCAGTACTTC
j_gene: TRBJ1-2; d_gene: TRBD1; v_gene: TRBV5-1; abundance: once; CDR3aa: CASRPTDREDYGYTF; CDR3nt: TGCGCCAGCAGGCCGACGGACAGGGAGGATTATGGCTACACCTTC
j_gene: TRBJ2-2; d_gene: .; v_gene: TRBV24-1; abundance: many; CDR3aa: CATGVRGMGELFF; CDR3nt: TGTGCCACCGGAGTTAGGGGAATGGGGGAGCTGTTTTTT
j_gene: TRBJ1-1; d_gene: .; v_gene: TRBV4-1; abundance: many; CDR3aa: CASRGPLLNTEAFF; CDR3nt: TGCGCCAGCAGGGGGCCGCTCTTGAACACTGAAGCTTTCTTT
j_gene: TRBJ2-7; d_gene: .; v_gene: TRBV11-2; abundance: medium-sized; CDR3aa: CASSLGVGSYTSEQYF; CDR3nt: TGTGCCAGCAGCTTAGGTGTGGGGTCCTATACCAGCGAGCAGTACTTC
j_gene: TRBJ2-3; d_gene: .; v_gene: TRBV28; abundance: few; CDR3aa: CASSRPGVGGDTQYF; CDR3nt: TGTGCCAGCAGTCGTCCGGGTGTAGGGGGAGATACGCAGTATTTT
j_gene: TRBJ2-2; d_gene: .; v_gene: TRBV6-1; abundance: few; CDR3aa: CASSKYGTNTGELFF; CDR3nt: TGTGCCAGCTCAAAATACGGGACGAACACCGGGGAGCTGTTTTTT
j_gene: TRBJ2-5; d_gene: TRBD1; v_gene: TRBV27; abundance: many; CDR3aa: CASSTRTGRQETQYF; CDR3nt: TGTGCCAGCAGTACCCGGACAGGTAGACAAGAGACCCAGTACTTC
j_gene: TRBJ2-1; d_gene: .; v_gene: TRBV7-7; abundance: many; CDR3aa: CASSSGPGDEQFF; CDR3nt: TGTGCTAGCAGTTCTGGCCCGGGCGATGAGCAGTTCTTC
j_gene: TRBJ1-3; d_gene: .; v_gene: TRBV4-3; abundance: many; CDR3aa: CASSQDSWVNTIYF; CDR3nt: TGCGCCAGCAGCCAAGACTCTTGGGTTAACACCATATATTTT
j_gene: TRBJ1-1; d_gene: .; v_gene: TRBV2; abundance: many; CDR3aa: CASRSQTDLTEAFF; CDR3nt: TGTGCCAGCAGAAGTCAGACAGATCTGACTGAAGCTTTCTTT
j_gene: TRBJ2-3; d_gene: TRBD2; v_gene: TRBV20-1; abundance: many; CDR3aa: CSAILGLAGGQDTQYF; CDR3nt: TGCAGTGCTATCCTCGGACTAGCGGGAGGCCAGGATACGCAGTATTTT
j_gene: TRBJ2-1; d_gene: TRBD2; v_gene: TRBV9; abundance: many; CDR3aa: CASSVGDYIAGRHNEQFF; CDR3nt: TGTGCCAGCAGCGTAGGGGATTATATAGCGGGAAGACACAATGAGCAGTTCTTC
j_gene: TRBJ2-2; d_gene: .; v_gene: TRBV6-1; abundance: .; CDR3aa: CAISVSESYTGELFF; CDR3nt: TGTGCCATCAGTGTTAGCGAGAGTTACACTGGGGAGCTGTTTTTT
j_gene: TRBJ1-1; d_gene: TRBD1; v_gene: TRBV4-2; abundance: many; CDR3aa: CASSQRQGENTEAFF; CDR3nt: TGTGCCAGCAGCCAACGACAGGGTGAGAACACTGAAGCTTTCTTT